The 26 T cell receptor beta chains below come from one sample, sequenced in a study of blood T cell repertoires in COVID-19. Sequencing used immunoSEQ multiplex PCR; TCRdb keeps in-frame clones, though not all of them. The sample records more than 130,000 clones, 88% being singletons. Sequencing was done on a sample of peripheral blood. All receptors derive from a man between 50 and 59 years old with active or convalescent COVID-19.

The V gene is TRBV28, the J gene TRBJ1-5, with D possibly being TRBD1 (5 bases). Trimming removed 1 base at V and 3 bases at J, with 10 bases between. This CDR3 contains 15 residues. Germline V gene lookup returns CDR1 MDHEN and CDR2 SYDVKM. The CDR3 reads CASSLYRLNNQPQHF. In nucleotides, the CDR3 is TGTGCCAGCAGTTTATACAGGCTAAACAATCAGCCCCAGCATTTT.

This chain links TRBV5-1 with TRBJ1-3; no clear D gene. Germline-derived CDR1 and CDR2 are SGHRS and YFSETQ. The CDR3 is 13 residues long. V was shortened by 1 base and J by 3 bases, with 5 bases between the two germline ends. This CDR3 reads CASSLSSGNTIYF. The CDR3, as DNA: TGCGCCAGCAGCTTGAGTAGTGGAAACACCATATATTTT.

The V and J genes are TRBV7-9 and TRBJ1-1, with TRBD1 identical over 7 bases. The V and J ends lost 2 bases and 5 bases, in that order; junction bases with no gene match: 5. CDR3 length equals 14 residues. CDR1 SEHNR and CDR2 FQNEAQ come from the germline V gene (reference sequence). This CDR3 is CASSLQGDWTEAFF. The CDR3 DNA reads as TGTGCCAGCAGCTTACAGGGGGATTGGACTGAAGCTTTCTTT.

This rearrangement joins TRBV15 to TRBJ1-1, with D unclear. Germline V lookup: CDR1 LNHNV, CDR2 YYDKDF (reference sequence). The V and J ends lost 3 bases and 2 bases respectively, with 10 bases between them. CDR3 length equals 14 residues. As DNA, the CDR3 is TGTGCCACCAGCAGCCGGGGTCCTAACACTGAAGCTTTCTTT. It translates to CATSSRGPNTEAFF.

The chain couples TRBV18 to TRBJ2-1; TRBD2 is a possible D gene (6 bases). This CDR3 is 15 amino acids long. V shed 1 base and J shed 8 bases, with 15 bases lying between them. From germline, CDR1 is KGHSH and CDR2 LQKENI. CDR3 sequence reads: CASSPRSREVYEQFF. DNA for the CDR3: TGTGCCAGCTCACCACGTTCCAGGGAGGTCTATGAGCAGTTCTTC. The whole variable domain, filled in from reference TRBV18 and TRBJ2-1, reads NAGVMQNPRHLVRRRGQEARLRCSPMKGHSHVYWYRQLPEEGLKFMVYLQKENIIDESGMPKERFSAEFPKEGPSILRIQQVVRGDSAAYFCASSPRSREVYEQFFGPGTRLTVL.

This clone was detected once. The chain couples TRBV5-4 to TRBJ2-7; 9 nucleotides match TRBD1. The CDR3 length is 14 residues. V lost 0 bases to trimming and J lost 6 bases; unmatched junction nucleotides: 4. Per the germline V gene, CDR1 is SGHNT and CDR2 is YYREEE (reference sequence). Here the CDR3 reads CASSLDRGPFEQYF. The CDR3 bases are TGTGCCAGCAGCTTGGACAGGGGGCCTTTCGAGCAGTACTTC.

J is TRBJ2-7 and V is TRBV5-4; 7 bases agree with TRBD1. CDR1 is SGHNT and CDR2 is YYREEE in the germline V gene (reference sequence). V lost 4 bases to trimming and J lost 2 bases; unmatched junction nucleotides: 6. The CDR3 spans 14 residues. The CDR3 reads CASSPRQGAYEQYF. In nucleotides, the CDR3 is TGTGCCAGCAGCCCGAGGCAGGGGGCCTACGAGCAGTACTTC.

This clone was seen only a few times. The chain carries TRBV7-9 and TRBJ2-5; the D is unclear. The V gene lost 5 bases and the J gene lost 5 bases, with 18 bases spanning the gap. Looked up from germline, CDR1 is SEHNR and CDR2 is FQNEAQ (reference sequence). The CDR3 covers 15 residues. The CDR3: CASSPRLNPRETQYF. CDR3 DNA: TGTGCCAGCAGCCCCAGACTCAACCCTAGGGAGACCCAGTACTTC.

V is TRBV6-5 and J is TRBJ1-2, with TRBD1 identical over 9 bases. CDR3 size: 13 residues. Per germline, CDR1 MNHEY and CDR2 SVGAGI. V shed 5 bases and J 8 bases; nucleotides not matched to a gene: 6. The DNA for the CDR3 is TGTGCCAGCAGTCCCGGGACAGGGACGGGCTACACCTTC. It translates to CASSPGTGTGYTF.

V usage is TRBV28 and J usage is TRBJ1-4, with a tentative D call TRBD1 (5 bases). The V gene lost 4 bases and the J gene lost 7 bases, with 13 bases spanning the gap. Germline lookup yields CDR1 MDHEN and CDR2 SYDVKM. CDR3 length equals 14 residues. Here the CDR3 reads CASSSPGTVEKLFF. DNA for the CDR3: TGTGCCAGCAGTTCGCCCGGGACTGTTGAAAAACTGTTTTTT.

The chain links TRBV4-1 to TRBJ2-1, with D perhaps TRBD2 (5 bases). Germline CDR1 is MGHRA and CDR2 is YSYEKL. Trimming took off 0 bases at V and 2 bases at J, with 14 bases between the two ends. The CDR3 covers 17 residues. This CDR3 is CASSQDYEGRPYNEQFF. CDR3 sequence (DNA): TGCGCCAGCAGCCAAGATTATGAGGGAAGACCCTACAATGAGCAGTTCTTC.

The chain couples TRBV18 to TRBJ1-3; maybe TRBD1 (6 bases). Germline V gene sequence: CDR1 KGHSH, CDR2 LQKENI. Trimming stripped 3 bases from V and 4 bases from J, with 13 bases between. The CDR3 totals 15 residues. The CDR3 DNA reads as TGTGCCAGCTCACCCGGGACACCCGACGGAAACACCATATATTTT. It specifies CASSPGTPDGNTIYF.

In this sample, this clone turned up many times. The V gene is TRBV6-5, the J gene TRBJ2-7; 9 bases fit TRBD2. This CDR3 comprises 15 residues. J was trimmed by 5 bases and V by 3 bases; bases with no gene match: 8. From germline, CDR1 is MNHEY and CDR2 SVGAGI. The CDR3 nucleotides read TGTGCCAGCAGTTATGGCGCGGGAGGGCCCGACGAGCAGTACTTC. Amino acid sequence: CASSYGAGGPDEQYF.

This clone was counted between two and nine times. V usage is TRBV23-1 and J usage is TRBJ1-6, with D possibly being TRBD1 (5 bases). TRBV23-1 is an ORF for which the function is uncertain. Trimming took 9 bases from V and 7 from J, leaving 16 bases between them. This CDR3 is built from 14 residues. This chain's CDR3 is CARPTTVGNSPLHF. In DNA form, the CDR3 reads TGCGCCAGGCCAACGACAGTGGGGAATTCACCCCTCCACTTT.

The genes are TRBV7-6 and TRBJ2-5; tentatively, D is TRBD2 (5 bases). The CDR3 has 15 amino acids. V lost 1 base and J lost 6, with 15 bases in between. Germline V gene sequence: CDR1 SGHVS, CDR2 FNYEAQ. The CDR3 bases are TGTGCCAGCAGCTTAGAGGGCGGGCCTTTGAAGACCCAGTACTTC. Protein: CASSLEGGPLKTQYF.

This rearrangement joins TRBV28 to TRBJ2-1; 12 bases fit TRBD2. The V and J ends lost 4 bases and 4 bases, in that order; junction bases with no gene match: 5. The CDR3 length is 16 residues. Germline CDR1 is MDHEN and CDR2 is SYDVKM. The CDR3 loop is CASSSLAGGPYNEQFF. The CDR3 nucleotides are TGTGCCAGCAGTTCCCTAGCGGGAGGGCCTTACAATGAGCAGTTCTTC.

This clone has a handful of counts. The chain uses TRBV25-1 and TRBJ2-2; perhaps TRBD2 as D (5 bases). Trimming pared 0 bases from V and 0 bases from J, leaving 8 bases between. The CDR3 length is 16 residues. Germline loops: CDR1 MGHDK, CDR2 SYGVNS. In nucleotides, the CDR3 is TGTGCCAGCAGTGAATACGGACTTTCGAACACCGGGGAGCTGTTTTTT. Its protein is CASSEYGLSNTGELFF. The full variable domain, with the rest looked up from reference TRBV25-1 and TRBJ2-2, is EADIYQTPRYLVIGTGKKITLECSQTMGHDKMYWYQQDPGMELHLIHYSYGVNSTEKGDLSSESTVSRIRTEHFPLTLESARPSHTSQYLCASSEYGLSNTGELFFGEGSRLTVL.

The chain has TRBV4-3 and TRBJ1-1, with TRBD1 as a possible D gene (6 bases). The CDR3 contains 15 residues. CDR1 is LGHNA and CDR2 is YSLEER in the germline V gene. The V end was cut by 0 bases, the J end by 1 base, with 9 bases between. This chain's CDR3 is CASSQEADRNTEAFF. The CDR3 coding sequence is TGCGCCAGCAGCCAAGAGGCGGACAGGAACACTGAAGCTTTCTTT.

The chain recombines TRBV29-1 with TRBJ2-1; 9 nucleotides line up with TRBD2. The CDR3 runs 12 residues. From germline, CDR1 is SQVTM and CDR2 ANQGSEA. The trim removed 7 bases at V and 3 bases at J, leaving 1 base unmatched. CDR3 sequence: CSGSGSYNEQFF. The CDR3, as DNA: TGCAGCGGTAGCGGGAGCTACAATGAGCAGTTCTTC.

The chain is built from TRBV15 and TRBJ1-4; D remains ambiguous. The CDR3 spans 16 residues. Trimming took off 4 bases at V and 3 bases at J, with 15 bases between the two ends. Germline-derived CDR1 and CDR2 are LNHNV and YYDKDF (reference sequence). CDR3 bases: TGTGCCACCAGCAAAACCTTAACTGGAGCTAATGAAAAACTGTTTTTT. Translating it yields CATSKTLTGANEKLFF.

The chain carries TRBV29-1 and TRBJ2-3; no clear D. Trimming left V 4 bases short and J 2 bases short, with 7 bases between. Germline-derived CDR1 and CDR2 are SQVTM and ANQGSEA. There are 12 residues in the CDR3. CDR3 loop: CSVALITDTQYF. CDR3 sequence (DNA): TGCAGCGTTGCACTGATCACAGATACGCAGTATTTT.

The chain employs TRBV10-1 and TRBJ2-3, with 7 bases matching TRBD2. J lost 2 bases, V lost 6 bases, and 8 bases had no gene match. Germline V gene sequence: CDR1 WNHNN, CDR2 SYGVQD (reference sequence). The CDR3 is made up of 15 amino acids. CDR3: CASRQAGRITDTQYF. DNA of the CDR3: TGCGCCAGCAGGCAAGCGGGGCGAATCACAGATACGCAGTATTTT.

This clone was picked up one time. The CDR3 region has the DNA TGTGCCAGTACTAAATTGACAGGGCATGGAAACACCATATATTTT. Its translation: CASTKLTGHGNTIYF. V gene TRBV19 combines with J gene TRBJ1-3, with TRBD1 matching over 7 bases. This CDR3 is 15 amino acids long. V lost 7 bases and J lost 3; bases outside the gene matches: 9. Germline values: CDR1 LNHDA, CDR2 SQIVND (reference sequence).

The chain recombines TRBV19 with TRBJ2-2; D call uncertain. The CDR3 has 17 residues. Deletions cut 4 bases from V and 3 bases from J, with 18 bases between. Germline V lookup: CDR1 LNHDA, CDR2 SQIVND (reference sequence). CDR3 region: CASSKIPRSLYTGELFF. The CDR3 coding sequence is TGTGCCAGTAGTAAGATACCGCGGAGCCTGTACACCGGGGAGCTGTTTTTT.

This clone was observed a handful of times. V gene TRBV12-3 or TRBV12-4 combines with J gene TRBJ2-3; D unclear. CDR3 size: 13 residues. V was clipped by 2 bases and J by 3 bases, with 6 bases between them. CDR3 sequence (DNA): TGTGCCAGCAGTTTAAGCTCGACAGATACGCAGTATTTT. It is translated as CASSLSSTDTQYF.

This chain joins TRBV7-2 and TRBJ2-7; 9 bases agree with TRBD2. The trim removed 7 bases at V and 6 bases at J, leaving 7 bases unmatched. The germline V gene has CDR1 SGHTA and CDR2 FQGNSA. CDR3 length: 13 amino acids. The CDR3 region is CASKISGSGEQYF. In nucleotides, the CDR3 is TGTGCCAGCAAGATTAGCGGGAGCGGCGAGCAGTACTTC.